What follows are 4 T cell receptor beta chains derived from one specimen sequenced in a study of T cell responses to AZD1222 COVID-19 vaccine. Repertoires were generated with immunoSEQ multiplex PCR, while TCRdb's copy carries only in-frame clones and drops some. The sample shows some 130,000 clones, more than 85% of them seen only once. Sequencing used peripheral blood, obtained on day 0 of AZD1222 vaccination. The receptor set was obtained from an adult in good health.

This chain links TRBV19 with TRBJ2-6; D call uncertain. This CDR3 has 18 amino acids. Deletions cut 7 bases from V and 2 bases from J, with 21 bases between. Germline V lookup: CDR1 LNHDA, CDR2 SQIVND (reference sequence). Here the CDR3 DNA reads TGTGCCAGTATCCAGACCTCAGTCCGTGCTCCTGGGGCCAACGTCCTGACTTTC. It specifies CASIQTSVRAPGANVLTF. Looking up the rest from reference TRBV19 and TRBJ2-6 gives the full variable domain: DGGITQSPKYLFRKEGQNVTLSCEQNLNHDAMYWYRQDPGQGLRLIYYSQIVNDFQKGDIAEGYSVSREKKESFPLTVTSAQKNPTAFYLCASIQTSVRAPGANVLTFGAGSRLTVL.

The chain recombines TRBV11-1 with TRBJ2-1, with 8 bases fitting TRBD2. The CDR3 covers 13 residues. Germline V gene sequence: CDR1 SGHAT, CDR2 FQDESV (reference sequence). Trimming cost V 10 bases and J 7 bases; bases outside gene matches: 9. CDR3 protein: CATRSGMANEQFF. The CDR3 region has the DNA TGTGCCACCCGTAGCGGGATGGCTAATGAGCAGTTCTTC.

The chain couples TRBV15 to TRBJ2-3, with 8 bases matching TRBD1. The V gene's germline CDR1 is LNHNV and CDR2 YYDKDF (reference sequence). V gave up 5 bases and J gave up 3 bases; unmatched junction bases: 4. The CDR3 has 14 residues. The CDR3 DNA reads TGTGCCACCAGCCCGGGACAGGCGACAGATACGCAGTATTTT. Translating gives CATSPGQATDTQYF.

The chain carries TRBV11-2 and TRBJ2-2, with 10 bases fitting TRBD2. Germline CDR1 reads SGHAT; CDR2 reads FQNNGV. This CDR3 region has 18 residues. V lost 5 bases, J lost 1 base, and 10 bases stayed unmatched. This CDR3 is CASSHHFLAGVNTGELFF. The CDR3 DNA is TGTGCCAGCAGCCACCATTTCCTAGCGGGAGTGAACACCGGGGAGCTGTTTTTT.